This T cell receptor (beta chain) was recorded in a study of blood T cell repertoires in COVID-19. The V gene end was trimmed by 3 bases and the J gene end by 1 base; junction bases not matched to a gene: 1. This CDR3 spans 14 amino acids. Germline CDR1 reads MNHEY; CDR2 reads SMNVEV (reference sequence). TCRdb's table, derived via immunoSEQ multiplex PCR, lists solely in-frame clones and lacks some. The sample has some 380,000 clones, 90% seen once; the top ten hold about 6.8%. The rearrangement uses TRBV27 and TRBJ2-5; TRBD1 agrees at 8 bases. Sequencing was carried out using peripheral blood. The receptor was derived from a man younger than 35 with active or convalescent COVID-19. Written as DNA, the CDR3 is TGTGCCAGCAGTTTGGACAGGGTCCAAGAGACCCAGTACTTC. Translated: CASSLDRVQETQYF.